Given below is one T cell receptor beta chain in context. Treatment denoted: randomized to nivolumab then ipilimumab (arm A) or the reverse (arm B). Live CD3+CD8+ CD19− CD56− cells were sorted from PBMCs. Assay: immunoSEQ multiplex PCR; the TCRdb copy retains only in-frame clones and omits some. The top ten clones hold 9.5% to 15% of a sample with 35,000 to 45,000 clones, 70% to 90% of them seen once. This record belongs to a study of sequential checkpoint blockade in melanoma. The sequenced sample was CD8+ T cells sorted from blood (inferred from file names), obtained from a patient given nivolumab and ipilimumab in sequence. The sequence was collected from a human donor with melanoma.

The CDR3: CASSSQRTAITEAFF. CDR3 bases: TGTGCCAGCAGCTCACAACGGACAGCCATCACTGAAGCTTTCTTT. V usage is TRBV7-6 and J usage is TRBJ1-1; D possibly corresponds to TRBD1 (6 bases). The CDR3 totals 15 residues. The V end was cut by 4 bases, the J end by 4 bases, with 16 bases between. CDR1 and CDR2 (germline): SGHVS, FNYEAQ.